The entry below gives a single T cell receptor beta chain sequence along with its context. This specimen belongs to a study of preoperative IRX-2 immunotherapy in early breast cancer. Trimming cost V 6 bases and J 0 bases; bases outside gene matches: 2. This CDR3 spans 13 amino acids. The germline V gene encodes CDR1 LGHNT and CDR2 FRNRAP. This sample's treatment: preoperative locoregional IRX-2 cytokine immunotherapy. Patients received preoperative, locoregional IRX-2 cytokine immunotherapy in a phase Ib study. Clones were read by immunoSEQ multiplex PCR, and TCRdb kept only the in-frame ones, dropping some. The sample lists about 42,000 clones, approximately 75% occurring once.

The sample here was tumor tissue, taken after IRX-2 immunotherapy. This chain joins TRBV12-5 and TRBJ2-7; the match to TRBD1 covers 7 bases. The clonotype comes from a human donor with breast cancer. This CDR3 is CASGRQGSYEQYF. The DNA of the CDR3 is TGTGCTAGTGGCCGACAGGGCTCCTACGAGCAGTACTTC.